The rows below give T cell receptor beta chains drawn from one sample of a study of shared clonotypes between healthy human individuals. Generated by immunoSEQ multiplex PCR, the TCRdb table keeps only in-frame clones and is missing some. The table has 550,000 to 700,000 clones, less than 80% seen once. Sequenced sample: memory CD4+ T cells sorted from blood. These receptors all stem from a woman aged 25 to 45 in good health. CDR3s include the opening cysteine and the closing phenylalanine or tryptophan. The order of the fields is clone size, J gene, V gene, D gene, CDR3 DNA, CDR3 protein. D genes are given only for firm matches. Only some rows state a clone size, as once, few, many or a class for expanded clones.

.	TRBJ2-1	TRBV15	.	TGTGCCACCAGCAAACAGCAGTCTTACAATGAGCAGTTCTTC	CATSKQQSYNEQFF
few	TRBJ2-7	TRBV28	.	TGTGCCAGCAGTTCATTAGGGGTTCGCGAGCAGTACTTC	CASSSLGVREQYF
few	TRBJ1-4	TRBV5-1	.	TGCGCCAGCAGCTTGGCCCCCGATGAAAAACTGTTTTTT	CASSLAPDEKLFF
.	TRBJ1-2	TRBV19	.	TGTGCCAGTAGTATAGACCCGGGACGACATGGCTACACCTTC	CASSIDPGRHGYTF
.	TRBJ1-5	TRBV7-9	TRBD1	TGTGCCAGCAGCGATCCAGGGGGCACTCAGCCCCAGCATTTT	CASSDPGGTQPQHF
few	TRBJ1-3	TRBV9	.	TGTGCCAGCAGCGAACCTTTAACCGGTACCATATATTTT	CASSEPLTGTIYF
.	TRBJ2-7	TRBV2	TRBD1	TGTGCCAGCAGGACTGAGGGGGCGGGCGAGCAGTACTTC	CASRTEGAGEQYF
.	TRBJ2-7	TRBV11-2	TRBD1	TGTGCCAGCAGCTTAGGGGGGGGACAGGGATACTACGAGCAGTACTTC	CASSLGGGQGYYEQYF
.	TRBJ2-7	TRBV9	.	TGTGCCAGCAGCCCCTCGGTCGGCTGGCAGGGTTACGAGCAGTACTTC	CASSPSVGWQGYEQYF
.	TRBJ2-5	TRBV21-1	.	TGTGCCAGCAGTACGGGGACAGGCGAGACCCAGTACTTC	CASSTGTGETQYF
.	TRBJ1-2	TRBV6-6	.	TGTGCCAGCAGTTATGAGGACGGCTACACCTTC	CASSYEDGYTF
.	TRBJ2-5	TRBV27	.	TGTGCCAGCAGTTTACCAGGGGTACAGACCCAGTACTTC	CASSLPGVQTQYF
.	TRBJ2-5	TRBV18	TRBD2	TGTGCCAGCTCACCAAAGACTAGCGGCGTTCAAGAGACCCAGTACTTC	CASSPKTSGVQETQYF
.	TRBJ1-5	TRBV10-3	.	TGTGCCATCAGTGAGTCAGGCAGGGACAATCAGCCCCAGCATTTT	CAISESGRDNQPQHF
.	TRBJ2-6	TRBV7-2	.	TGTGCCAGCAGCCGCGACAGCTCTGGGGCCAACGTCCTGACTTTC	CASSRDSSGANVLTF
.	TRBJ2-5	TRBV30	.	TGTGCCTGGAGTGTACTTAGGGGCCAAGAGACCCAGTACTTC	CAWSVLRGQETQYF
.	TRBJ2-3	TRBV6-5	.	TGTGCCAGCAGTTACGAGAAGGGGGGAGGACTACATACGCAGTATTTT	CASSYEKGGGLHTQYF
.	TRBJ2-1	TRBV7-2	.	TGTGCCAGCAGCTTAGTAGTCCTAGCTCCCAATGAGCAGTTCTTC	CASSLVVLAPNEQFF
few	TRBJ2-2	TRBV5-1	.	TGCGCCAGCAGCCAACCCCGAAACACCGGGGAGCTGTTTTTT	CASSQPRNTGELFF
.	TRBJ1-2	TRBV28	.	TGTGCCAGCAGTCCAGGGGCAGGCTATGGCTACACCTTC	CASSPGAGYGYTF
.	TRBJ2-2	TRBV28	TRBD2	TGTGCCAGCAGTTTAGCGGGAGTACGGACCGGGGAGCTGTTTTTT	CASSLAGVRTGELFF
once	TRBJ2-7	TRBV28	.	TGTGCCAGCAGGACAGATCGGGGGCAGTACTTC	CASRTDRGQYF
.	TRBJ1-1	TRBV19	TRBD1	TGTGCCAGTACCCCCGGACAGGTGAACACTGAAGCTTTCTTT	CASTPGQVNTEAFF
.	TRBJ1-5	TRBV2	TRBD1	TGTGCCAGCAGTAGACAGGGACTAAGCAATCAGCCCCAGCATTTT	CASSRQGLSNQPQHF
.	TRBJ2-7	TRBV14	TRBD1	TGTGCCAGCAGCCCCATGGACAGGGTGTCCTACGAGCAGTACTTC	CASSPMDRVSYEQYF
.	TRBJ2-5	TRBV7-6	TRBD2	TGTGCCAGCAGCCTGCGACTAGCGGGAGGGATGGAGGAGACCCAGTACTTC	CASSLRLAGGMEETQYF
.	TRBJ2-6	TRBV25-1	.	TGTGCCAGCAGTGAATTAGGATACTCTGGGGCCAACGTCCTGACTTTC	CASSELGYSGANVLTF
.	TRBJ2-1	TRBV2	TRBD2	TGTGCCAGCAGGGGACTAGCGGGGGGTAATGAGCAGTTCTTC	CASRGLAGGNEQFF
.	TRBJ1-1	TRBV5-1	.	TGCGCCAGCAGCCAGGGCCCTGAAGCTTTCTTT	CASSQGPEAFF
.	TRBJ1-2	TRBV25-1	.	TGTGCCAGCAGTGGAAAAACAGGGCCGATCGTTGATGGCTACACCTTC	CASSGKTGPIVDGYTF
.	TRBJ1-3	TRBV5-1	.	TGCGCCAGTCGGTTAGGGGTCTCCGCTGGAAACACCATATATTTT	CASRLGVSAGNTIYF